The 15 T cell receptor beta chains below all came from one sample that was sequenced in a study of T cell responses to AZD1222 COVID-19 vaccine. TCRdb's copy holds only in-frame clones and misses some; the assay was immunoSEQ multiplex PCR. The sample holds about 120,000 clones, around nine tenths seen once. The sample consisted of peripheral blood, taken on day 0 of AZD1222 vaccination. These receptors were obtained from an adult in good health.

The chain joins TRBV4-1 to TRBJ2-5; 9 bases agree with TRBD2. CDR1 is MGHRA, CDR2 YSYEKL, per germline. The length of the CDR3 is 17 residues. V was clipped by 1 base and J by 2 bases; unmatched bases: 8. This CDR3 is CASSQGSASGVQETQYF. Written as DNA, the CDR3 is TGCGCCAGCAGCCAAGGCTCGGCTAGCGGGGTACAAGAGACCCAGTACTTC.

The chain combines TRBV10-3 with TRBJ1-5, with D possibly matching TRBD1 (6 bases). V was clipped by 6 bases and J by 0 bases, with 12 bases between them. The CDR3 has 15 residues. The V gene's germline CDR1 is ENHRY and CDR2 SYGVKD. This chain's CDR3 is CAISSDRSSNQPQHF. The DNA for the CDR3 is TGTGCCATCAGCTCGGACAGAAGTAGCAATCAGCCCCAGCATTTT.

In its sample, this clone was seen once. V is TRBV29-1 and J is TRBJ1-5, with 8 positions matching TRBD1. V was pared by 6 bases and J by 5 bases, with 9 bases of the junction left unmatched. The germline V gene has CDR1 SQVTM and CDR2 ANQGSEA. The CDR3 loop spans 14 amino acids. The CDR3 region has the DNA TGCAGCGTCGGACAGGGAAGCCTGGATCAGCCCCAGCATTTT. Translation: CSVGQGSLDQPQHF.

V and J are TRBV9 and TRBJ2-2; a possible D gene is TRBD1 (5 bases). This CDR3 spans 16 amino acids. V dropped 5 bases and J dropped 1 base, with 15 bases sitting between them. Germline V CDR1 and CDR2: SGDLS, YYNGEE. CDR3 bases: TGTGCCAGCAGTCTCGACGGACATCTGAACACCGGGGAGCTGTTTTTT. Encoded protein: CASSLDGHLNTGELFF.

The gene calls are TRBV2 and TRBJ1-4; no firm D call. CDR1 is SNHLY and CDR2 is FYNNEI in the germline V gene. The V gene lost 2 bases and the J gene lost 0 bases, with 19 bases spanning the gap. This CDR3 region has 19 residues. The CDR3 loop is CASSEWQAVVPATNEKLFF. In DNA form, the CDR3 reads TGTGCCAGCAGTGAATGGCAGGCCGTGGTTCCAGCAACTAATGAAAAACTGTTTTTT.

This clone was picked up one time. Other DNA sequences in the same sample also yield this CDR3. The chain is built from TRBV5-1 and TRBJ1-5; the D is unclear. The CDR3 totals 15 residues. Germline assignment: CDR1 SGHRS and CDR2 YFSETQ. The V end was cut by 0 bases, the J end by 0 bases, with 7 bases between. CDR3 loop: CASSLDGYSNQPQHF. The CDR3 nucleotides read TGCGCCAGCAGCTTGGACGGATATAGCAATCAGCCCCAGCATTTT.

The chain couples TRBV7-9 to TRBJ2-3; D unresolved. There are 13 residues in the CDR3. Looked up from germline, CDR1 is SEHNR and CDR2 is FQNEAQ (reference sequence). V was cut by 4 bases and J by 5 bases, with 10 bases left in between. The CDR3 bases are TGTGCCAGCAGCTCGCGCTATCAAGATACGCAGTATTTT. It specifies CASSSRYQDTQYF.

V usage is TRBV23-1 and J usage is TRBJ2-7, with D perhaps TRBD1 or TRBD2 (5 bases each). TRBV23-1 is flagged as an ORF with uncertain function. CDR3 length: 16 residues. The V and J ends lost 0 bases and 6 bases respectively, with 18 bases between them. The CDR3 DNA is TGCGCCAGCAGTCAATCCTTCCGCCAGGGAGAGGGCGAGCAGTACTTC. Residues: CASSQSFRQGEGEQYF.

This clone was detected only once. The V and J genes are TRBV19 and TRBJ1-3; D remains unclear. With 3 bases removed from V and 0 bases from J, the gap between germline ends came to 18 bases. Germline CDR1 and CDR2: LNHDA and SQIVND (reference sequence). CDR3 size: 18 residues. In DNA, the CDR3 is TGTGCCAGTAGTATTCTCAGATCCGCGGGTCGCTCTGGAAACACCATATATTTT. Translating gives CASSILRSAGRSGNTIYF.

The V and J genes are TRBV4-1 and TRBJ2-7; D gene uncertain. The CDR3 is made up of 13 amino acids. Trimming took 1 base from V and 6 from J, leaving 10 bases between them. Germline lookup yields CDR1 MGHRA and CDR2 YSYEKL. CDR3 in amino acids: CASSQGVPTEQYF. Written as DNA, the CDR3 is TGCGCCAGCAGCCAAGGCGTCCCGACCGAGCAGTACTTC.

This rearrangement joins TRBV27 to TRBJ2-7; D ambiguous. Deletions cut 2 bases from V and 0 bases from J, with 11 bases between. CDR1 is MNHEY and CDR2 is SMNVEV in the germline V gene (reference sequence). This CDR3 spans 15 amino acids. CDR3 region: CASSLKRMSSYEQYF. The CDR3, as DNA: TGTGCCAGCAGTTTAAAACGGATGAGCTCCTACGAGCAGTACTTC.

The gene calls are TRBV5-6 and TRBJ1-6; no clear D. V was pared by 5 bases and J by 4 bases, with 13 bases between. Germline CDR1 SGHDT, CDR2 YYEEEE. The CDR3 loop spans 15 amino acids. The CDR3 reads CASSPPGQYNSPLHF. DNA of the CDR3: TGTGCCAGCAGTCCCCCAGGTCAGTATAATTCACCCCTCCACTTT.

V usage is TRBV6-5 and J usage is TRBJ1-1; 8 bases match TRBD1. The CDR3 length is 13 residues. V lost 6 bases and J lost 5; bases outside the gene matches: 5. Germline CDR1 and CDR2: MNHEY and SVGAGI. Here the CDR3 DNA reads TGTGCCAGCAGACATACAGGGGGGACTGAAGCTTTCTTT. Residues: CASRHTGGTEAFF.

This chain uses TRBV5-1 with TRBJ2-7; possible D gene TRBD1, 6 bases. CDR3 size: 14 residues. Trimming took 4 bases from V and 1 from J, leaving 12 bases between them. Germline-derived CDR1 and CDR2 are SGHRS and YFSETQ. CDR3 DNA sequence: TGCGCCAGCAGCAGTGACAGGATATCCTACGAGCAGTACTTC. Amino acids: CASSSDRISYEQYF.

V usage is TRBV19 and J usage is TRBJ1-3; D call uncertain. Germline lookup yields CDR1 LNHDA and CDR2 SQIVND (reference sequence). The CDR3 sequence is 15 residues long. The V and J ends lost 1 base and 0 bases respectively, with 7 bases between them. In DNA form, the CDR3 reads TGTGCCAGTAGTATAGGACGGGTCTCTGGAAACACCATATATTTT. This codes for CASSIGRVSGNTIYF.